This entry lists 18 T cell receptor delta chains sequenced from one sample in a study of delta chains in infants with herpesvirus infections. Gamma-chain- and delta-chain-specific primers converted PBMC RNA into TCR cDNA. TCRdb used CATT to re-call clones from the RT-PCR reads. The sample includes about 510 delta-chain clones, roughly 48% of them seen just once. The sequences come from peripheral blood, collected at time point 3 of longitudinal follow-up. These TCRs come from a human donor who was a Ugandan infant, either HIV-exposed or HIV-unexposed (not recorded which).

This clone was seen only once. The chain has TRDV1 and TRDJ1, with 10 bases matching TRDD3. V lost 0 bases and J lost 10; bases outside the gene matches: 14. This CDR3 has 17 amino acids. Germline CDR1 reads TSWWSYY; CDR2 reads QGS. In DNA, the CDR3 is TGTGCTCTTGGGGAACTGTACCTACTTGGGGGATACAGGAGACTCATCTTT. Translation gives CALGELYLLGGYRRLIF.

As for this clone: Given a far larger clone just one base away, this is likely a sequencing read error. The rearrangement links TRDV2 to TRDJ1; perhaps TRDD3 as D (6 bases). V shed 0 bases and J shed 1 base, with 14 bases lying between them. CDR1 GEAIGNYY and CDR2 EKD come from the germline V gene. The CDR3 spans 16 residues. The CDR3 DNA reads TGTGCCTGTGACACCGATGGGATAGCCGCCACCGATAAACTCATCTTT. Protein product: CACDTDGIAATDKLIF.

Relative to its sample, this clone is medium-sized. This rearrangement joins TRDV2 to TRDJ2; possible D gene TRDD3, 5 bases. Trimming stripped 3 bases from V and 1 base from J, with 5 bases between. This CDR3 spans 13 amino acids. Germline assignment: CDR1 GEAIGNYY and CDR2 EKD. CDR3 sequence reads: CACDGYLTAQLFF. CDR3 nucleotide sequence: TGTGCCTGTGACGGATATTTGACAGCACAACTCTTCTTT.

This clone is medium-sized (0.01 to 0.1%) within its sample. This chain links TRDV2 with TRDJ1, with TRDD3 matching 7 bases. This CDR3 is 17 amino acids long. Unmatched junction bases numbered 9, after V lost 0 bases and J lost 0 bases. Germline V gene lookup returns CDR1 GEAIGNYY and CDR2 EKD. For the CDR3, the DNA is TGTGCCTGTGACACCTCTTTACTGGGGAGGTACACCGATAAACTCATCTTT. Its protein is CACDTSLLGRYTDKLIF.

On this clone: The protein held in TCRdb is that of a much larger clone and does not match this DNA's translation at residue 10, likely because of a read error; the protein shown is translated from the DNA. V and J are TRDV2 and TRDJ1, with a tentative D call TRDD3 (6 bases). Trimming stripped 3 bases from V and 0 bases from J, with 19 bases between. Germline CDR1 and CDR2: GEAIGNYY and EKD. This CDR3 is 17 amino acids long. CDR3 bases: TGTGCCTGTGACTCCAGTAGATGGGGGGGGTACACCGATAAACTCATCTTT. Translating gives CACDSSRWGGYTDKLIF.

Comments on this clone: Only one base separates this from a far larger clonotype, so it likely reflects a read error. Other DNA sequences in the sample encode the same CDR3. The CDR3, as DNA: TGTGCCTGTGACACGGTTCAAGAGAGGGCCGATAAACTCATCTTT. Protein sequence: CACDTVQERADKLIF. The V and J genes are TRDV2 and TRDJ1; D gene uncertain. Germline loops: CDR1 GEAIGNYY, CDR2 EKD. The V and J ends lost 1 base and 3 bases respectively, with 14 bases between them. The CDR3 covers 15 residues.

Of note for this clone: This DNA's translation differs at residue 9 from TCRdb's protein, which comes from a much larger clone; a read error is likely, and the protein shown is translated from the DNA. The chain combines TRDV2 with TRDJ1; 9 positions match TRDD3. CDR1 is GEAIGNYY and CDR2 is EKD in the germline V gene. CDR3 length equals 15 residues. V was clipped by 1 base and J by 4 bases; unmatched bases: 6. CDR3 residues: CACDTLGDGNDKLIF. CDR3 coding DNA: TGTGCCTGTGACACGCTGGGGGATGGAAACGATAAACTCATCTTT.

This clone is large. The chain uses TRDV2 and TRDJ3; TRDD3 might be the D (6 bases). Germline CDR1 is GEAIGNYY and CDR2 is EKD. The CDR3 spans 18 residues. Trimming stripped 1 base from V and 0 bases from J, with 12 bases between. DNA for the CDR3: TGTGCCTGTGACACAGCGGGGGAAAGCTCCTGGGACACCCGACAGATGTTTTTC. Its protein is CACDTAGESSWDTRQMFF.

A remark on this clone: A read error likely explains this, since a far larger clone differs by one base. The V call is TRDV2, the J call TRDJ1; D might be TRDD2 (5 bases). The CDR3 covers 16 residues. The germline gives CDR1 GEAIGNYY, CDR2 EKD. The CDR3 here is CACDTAGGPYTDKLTF. The CDR3 DNA follows: TGTGCCTGTGACACCGCTGGTGGACCCTACACCGATAAACTCACCTTT.

For this clone: A far larger clone is only one base removed, so a read error is likely. The V gene is TRDV1, the J gene TRDJ1, with D unclear. This CDR3 is 18 amino acids long. Germline loops: CDR1 TSWWSYY, CDR2 QGS. V lost 2 bases, J lost 4 bases, and 23 bases lay in between. The CDR3 loop is CALGELREGPRRIDKLIF. CDR3 DNA sequence: TGTGCTCTTGGGGAATTACGTGAGGGCCCCCGTAGGATCGATAAACTCATCTTT.

Concerning this clone: The protein TCRdb gives is from a much larger clone and does not agree with this DNA's translation at residue 6, likely a read error; the protein shown here comes from the DNA. This chain joins TRDV2 and TRDJ1; D gene unclear. V was shortened by 2 bases and J by 4 bases, with 16 bases between the two germline ends. Germline V gene lookup returns CDR1 GEAIGNYY and CDR2 EKD. The CDR3 runs 15 residues. The CDR3 is CACDRISGGLDKLIF. DNA for the CDR3: TGTGCCTGTGACAGAATTTCGGGAGGACTCGATAAACTCATCTTT.

Note on this clone: This DNA's translation and the protein TCRdb lists, from a much larger clone, do not match at residue 13, likely due to a read error; the protein shown is translated from the DNA. The J gene is TRDJ3, the V gene TRDV2; D is tentatively TRDD2 or TRDD3 (5 bases each). Germline CDR1 reads GEAIGNYY; CDR2 reads EKD. The CDR3 length is 15 residues. CDR3 in DNA: TGTGCCTGTGGTGAGGGTTCCTGGGACACCCGACAGATATTTTTC. Protein: CACGEGSWDTRQIFF.

By share of the sample, this clone is large. J is TRDJ1 and V is TRDV2; 13 nucleotides match TRDD3. Germline CDR1 reads GEAIGNYY; CDR2 reads EKD. This CDR3 has 16 residues. V trimming: 2 bases; J trimming: 2 bases; junction bases outside the gene matches: 4. The CDR3 DNA follows: TGTGCCTGTGACATACTGGGGGATACGGAAACCGATAAACTCATCTTT. Translation gives CACDILGDTETDKLIF.

Regarding this clone: A far larger clone is one base from this, pointing to a likely read error. The J gene is TRDJ1, the V gene TRDV2, with 9 bases aligning to TRDD3. Germline values: CDR1 GEAIGNYY, CDR2 EKD. J lost 1 base, V lost 1 base, and 15 bases had no gene match. The CDR3 is made up of 19 amino acids. The CDR3 loop reads CACDTSVLGDHKCTDKLIF. CDR3 nucleotide sequence: TGTGCCTGTGACACTTCCGTACTGGGGGACCACAAATGCACCGATAAACTCATCTTT.

Comment on this clone: Given a far larger clone just one base away, this is likely a sequencing read error. The sample contains more than one DNA sequence encoding this CDR3. The CDR3 reads CALGETSWGIGNTDKLIF. The CDR3 region has the DNA TGTGCTCTTGGGGAAACATCCTGGGGGATCGGGAACACTGATAAACTCATCTTT. The chain carries TRDV1 and TRDJ1, with TRDD3 matching 9 bases. The germline V gene encodes CDR1 TSWWSYY and CDR2 QGS. The CDR3 consists of 18 residues.

Regarding this clone: This likely traces to a read error, being one base from a far larger clone. Other nucleotide sequences in the sample specify the same CDR3. This chain joins TRDV2 and TRDJ1; TRDD3 matches at 10 bases. There are 18 residues in the CDR3. V lost 0 bases to trimming and J lost 0 bases; unmatched junction nucleotides: 9. CDR1 and CDR2 from the germline V gene are GEAIGNYY and EKD. The CDR3 bases are TGTGCCTGTGACACCGTAGGTTGGGGGATACTGGACACCGATAAACTCATCTTT. Encoded protein: CACDTVGWGILDTDKLIF.

This clone came up a few times. It is likely a read error: a sequence one base away is far more abundant. J is TRDJ3 and V is TRDV2; 8 nucleotides agree with TRDD3. The CDR3 contains 20 residues. The germline CDR1 and CDR2 sequences are GEAIGNYY and EKD. Trimming cost V 3 bases and J 0 bases; bases outside gene matches: 12. The CDR3 spells CACDAVGTGGRSWDTRQMFF. In DNA, the CDR3 is TGTGCCTGTGACGCCGTGGGGACTGGGGGTCGCTCCTGGGACACCCGACAGATGTTTTTC.

Comment on this clone: A far larger clone is one nucleotide away, so this likely arose from a read error. The rearrangement uses TRDV2 and TRDJ1, with D possibly matching TRDD3 (6 bases). Per germline, CDR1 GEAIGNYY and CDR2 EKD. The CDR3 extends over 16 amino acids. The ends were cut back, 2 bases at V and 4 bases at J, with 19 bases in the middle. CDR3 amino acids: CACDNLGGDGDDKLIF. CDR3 coding DNA: TGTGCCTGTGACAATTTAGGCGGGGATGGGGACGATAAACTCATCTTT.